These 14 T cell receptor beta chains came from one sample sequenced in a study of OX40 agonist ivuxolimab in advanced cancers. Data came from immunoSEQ multiplex PCR; TCRdb stores just in-frame clones and leaves some out. The sample has under 100,000 clones; more than 85% are singletons. The source material was CD4+ or CD8+ T cells sorted from blood, sampled in a trial of the OX40 agonist ivuxolimab. These receptors originate from an adult with an advanced solid tumor such as melanoma, head and neck, liver or kidney cancer.

This clone showed up just once. The chain employs TRBV2 and TRBJ1-6; 9 nucleotides match TRBD1. CDR1 is SNHLY and CDR2 is FYNNEI in the germline V gene. The V and J ends lost 3 bases and 8 bases, in that order; junction bases with no gene match: 8. This CDR3 spans 16 amino acids. This chain's CDR3 is CASSDPSTGGDSPLHF. Written as DNA, the CDR3 is TGTGCCAGCAGTGACCCCAGCACAGGGGGCGATTCACCCCTCCACTTT.

This chain joins TRBV6-6 and TRBJ2-1, with TRBD2 identical over 8 bases. The CDR3 loop spans 14 amino acids. In germline, CDR1 is MNHNY, CDR2 SVGAGI (reference sequence). Germline trimming cut 7 bases from V and 4 bases from J; bases unmatched to any gene: 6. The CDR3 is CASKTGGRYNEQFF. The CDR3 nucleotides read TGTGCCAGCAAAACGGGCGGGAGGTACAATGAGCAGTTCTTC.

The rearrangement joins TRBV6-4 to TRBJ2-3, with 11 bases identical to TRBD2. The CDR3 is made up of 22 amino acids. V dropped 2 bases and J dropped 1; count of bases not matched to a gene: 20. Germline V gene lookup returns CDR1 MRHNA and CDR2 SNTAGT. CDR3 nucleotide sequence: TGTGCCAGCAGTGACCCCAAACTGGGGCTAGCGGGGGGTCTAACCTGCACAGATACGCAGTATTTT. Translation gives CASSDPKLGLAGGLTCTDTQYF.

The gene calls are TRBV19 and TRBJ2-6; tentatively, D is TRBD2 (5 bases). This CDR3 has 17 amino acids. V lost 4 bases to trimming and J lost 4 bases, with 17 bases between them. The germline V gene has CDR1 LNHDA and CDR2 SQIVND (reference sequence). Here the CDR3 reads CASSKGVSPGGANVLTF. Here the CDR3 DNA reads TGTGCCAGTAGTAAGGGAGTTTCCCCAGGAGGGGCCAACGTCCTGACTTTC.

This clone was detected once. The chain carries TRBV7-2 and TRBJ1-1, with a tentative D call TRBD1 (6 bases). Germline CDR1 is SGHTA and CDR2 is FQGNSA. The V gene lost 5 bases and the J gene lost 3 bases, with 22 bases spanning the gap. The CDR3 contains 17 residues. CDR3 loop: CASSRPGGRRVDTEAFF. The CDR3, as DNA: TGTGCCAGCAGCCGCCCGGGGGGGCGCAGGGTCGACACTGAAGCTTTCTTT. Combining the CDR3 with reference TRBV7-2 and TRBJ1-1 gives the whole variable domain GAGVSQSPSNKVTEKGKDVELRCDPISGHTALYWYRQSLGQGLEFLIYFQGNSAPDKSGLPSDRFSAERTGGSVSTLTIQRTQQEDSAVYLCASSRPGGRRVDTEAFFGQGTRLTVV.

The rearrangement joins TRBV30 to TRBJ1-3; 7 nucleotides agree with TRBD1. The germline gives CDR1 GTSNPN, CDR2 SVGIG (reference sequence). V lost 4 bases to trimming and J lost 1 base; unmatched junction nucleotides: 7. This CDR3 region has 15 residues. CDR3 sequence reads: CAWNRQGDSGNTIYF. The CDR3 DNA reads as TGTGCCTGGAACCGACAGGGTGATTCTGGAAACACCATATATTTT.

V is TRBV10-3 and J is TRBJ2-1; TRBD2 agrees at 12 bases. Germline V gives CDR1 ENHRY, CDR2 SYGVKD. The J segment lost 2 bases and the V segment lost 5 bases, leaving 1 base of the junction unmatched. CDR3 length: 15 amino acids. CDR3 loop: CAISRTSGAYNEQFF. As DNA, the CDR3 is TGTGCCATCAGTCGGACTAGCGGGGCCTACAATGAGCAGTTCTTC.

The rearrangement links TRBV19 to TRBJ2-5; 8 bases align to TRBD2. The V gene's germline CDR1 is LNHDA and CDR2 SQIVND (reference sequence). J was trimmed by 5 bases and V by 6 bases; bases with no gene match: 14. This CDR3 comprises 16 residues. CDR3 bases: TGTGCCAGTAGCAAAACATTGACTAGCGTAGGGGAGACCCAGTACTTC. This gives the protein CASSKTLTSVGETQYF.

V usage is TRBV6-5 and J usage is TRBJ1-4; 8 bases fit TRBD1. Germline loops: CDR1 MNHEY, CDR2 SVGAGI. The CDR3 extends over 15 amino acids. The V and J ends lost 5 bases and 7 bases, in that order; junction bases with no gene match: 9. The CDR3 spells CASSQDRGDGEKLFF. CDR3 nucleotide sequence: TGTGCCAGCAGTCAAGACAGGGGTGACGGTGAAAAACTGTTTTTT.

The chain is built from TRBV6-6 and TRBJ2-5; TRBD2 matches 10 bases. The V segment lost 6 bases and the J segment 0 bases; nucleotides outside the gene matches: 7. The CDR3 spans 16 residues. CDR1 is MNHNY, CDR2 SVGAGI, per germline (reference sequence). This chain's CDR3 is CASRLGLAENQETQYF. CDR3 coding DNA: TGTGCCAGCAGACTAGGACTAGCGGAGAACCAAGAGACCCAGTACTTC.

The chain combines TRBV28 with TRBJ2-4, with D unresolved. The CDR3 has 12 residues. V was shortened by 5 bases and J by 6 bases, with 8 bases between the two germline ends. CDR1 is MDHEN and CDR2 is SYDVKM in the germline V gene. Here the CDR3 reads CASSPPGNIQYF. For the CDR3, the DNA is TGTGCCAGCAGTCCTCCCGGAAACATTCAGTACTTC.

The V gene is TRBV10-2, the J gene TRBJ1-5; D remains unclear. The germline V and J ends were trimmed by 9 bases and 2 bases, with 14 bases remaining between them. This CDR3 comprises 14 residues. From germline, CDR1 is WSHSY and CDR2 SAAADI. As DNA, the CDR3 is TGCGCCAGTTCCCTGGACGGACGCAATCAGCCCCAGCATTTT. It specifies CASSLDGRNQPQHF.

This sequence joins TRBV6-5 and TRBJ2-5, with 9 bases fitting TRBD2. This CDR3 is 13 amino acids long. Germline CDR1 MNHEY, CDR2 SVGAGI. The junction had 8 bases not matched to a gene; V was cut back by 8 bases and J by 7 bases. CDR3 coding DNA: TGTGCCAGCTGGACTAGCGCCGAAACGACCCAGTACTTC. As protein: CASWTSAETTQYF.

The V gene is TRBV29-1, the J gene TRBJ2-3; no clear D gene. The CDR3 covers 14 residues. With 4 bases removed from V and 0 bases from J, the gap between germline ends came to 11 bases. Germline lookup yields CDR1 SQVTM and CDR2 ANQGSEA. Here the CDR3 reads CSVGLAPSTDTQYF. The CDR3 DNA reads as TGCAGCGTTGGCCTGGCCCCTAGCACAGATACGCAGTATTTT.